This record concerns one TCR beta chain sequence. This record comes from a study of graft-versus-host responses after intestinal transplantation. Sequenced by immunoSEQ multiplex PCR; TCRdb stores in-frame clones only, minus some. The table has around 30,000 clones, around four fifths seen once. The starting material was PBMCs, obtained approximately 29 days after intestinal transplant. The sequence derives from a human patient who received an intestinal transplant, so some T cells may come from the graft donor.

CDR3 nucleotide sequence: TGCGCCAGCAGCCGCACGAACACTGAAGCTTTCTTT. Translating it yields CASSRTNTEAFF. The rearrangement joins TRBV4-1 to TRBJ1-1; D call uncertain. The CDR3 covers 12 residues. V lost 4 bases and J lost 1, with 4 bases in between. Germline V CDR1 and CDR2: MGHRA, YSYEKL.